The 23 T cell receptor beta chains in this list originate from one sample, sequenced in a study of T cell repertoires in cytomegalovirus infection. TCRdb reprocessed the reads with MiXCR, giving one entry per CDR3 protein. The data show nearly 650,000 distinct CDR3 sequences, 20% to 25% seen once. Sample: CD8+ T cells from PBMCs. Receptor source: a human donor in good health (CMV status not recorded). Some clones in this sample may be carry-over from other donors' samples.

This chain connects TRBV12-3 or TRBV12-4 to TRBJ1-1; possibly TRBD1 for D (5 bases). The length of the CDR3 is 14 residues. Trimming took off 10 bases at V and 7 bases at J, with 22 bases between the two ends. CDR3 protein: CANRTGGTNREAFF. CDR3 nucleotides: TGTGCCAACAGAACGGGGGGGACGAACCGTGAAGCTTTCTTT.

The chain couples TRBV6-1 to TRBJ2-1; either TRBD1 or TRBD2 may fit D (5 bases each). The CDR3 is 14 amino acids. From germline, CDR1 is MNHNS and CDR2 SASEGT. Trimming took 5 bases from V and 4 from J, leaving 12 bases between them. The CDR3 nucleotides read TGTGCCAGCAGTAGCCGGGGCCTTTACAATGAGCAGTTCTTC. As protein: CASSSRGLYNEQFF.

This clonotype appeared many times. The chain links TRBV11-2 to TRBJ1-3; D unclear. CDR1 is SGHAT and CDR2 is FQNNGV in the germline V gene. The V end was cut by 1 base, the J end by 0 bases, with 10 bases between. The CDR3 is 16 amino acids. The CDR3 reads CASSLVRTSSGNTIYF. The DNA of the CDR3 is TGTGCCAGCAGCTTAGTAAGAACCAGCTCTGGAAACACCATATATTTT.

The chain uses TRBV12-3 or TRBV12-4 and TRBJ2-7, with a tentative D call TRBD2 (6 bases). The CDR3 loop spans 16 amino acids. V lost 6 bases to trimming and J lost 2 bases, with 20 bases between them. CDR3 in amino acids: CASSFRLSGRPYEQYF. DNA of the CDR3: TGTGCCAGCAGCTTCAGGTTAAGCGGGCGACCCTACGAGCAGTACTTC.

The sample holds many counts of this clonotype. The genes are TRBV7-2 and TRBJ1-2; D unresolved. Trimming removed 5 bases at V and 3 bases at J, with 16 bases between. Germline CDR1 is SGHTA and CDR2 is FQGNSA. The CDR3 extends over 15 amino acids. In nucleotides, the CDR3 is TGTGCCAGCAGCATGCCAGGCTACAGTGACTATGGCTACACCTTC. Its protein is CASSMPGYSDYGYTF.

This clonotype was counted between two and nine times. The chain has TRBV14 and TRBJ2-7, with D tentatively TRBD1 or TRBD2 (5 bases each). Germline V lookup: CDR1 SGHDN, CDR2 FVKESK. Trimming shortened V by 0 bases and J by 0 bases, and 9 bases separated the two germline ends. The CDR3 length is 15 residues. The CDR3 protein is CASSQDSGSSYEQYF. The CDR3 DNA reads TGTGCCAGCAGCCAAGACTCAGGGAGCTCCTACGAGCAGTACTTC.

The V gene is TRBV12-3 or TRBV12-4, the J gene TRBJ1-2; no clear D gene. Trimming stripped 5 bases from V and 6 bases from J, with 16 bases between. This CDR3 is 14 amino acids long. The CDR3 DNA reads TGTGCCAGCAGTCAACTCACGGAACCGGATGGCTACACCTTC. It encodes CASSQLTEPDGYTF.

This clonotype was seen a few times. The chain joins TRBV6-5 to TRBJ2-5, with 9 nucleotides matching TRBD1. Losses at the gene ends were 4 bases for V and 2 bases for J; bases not matched to a gene: 8. The V gene's germline CDR1 is MNHEY and CDR2 SVGAGI. The CDR3 is 16 residues long. The chain's CDR3 is CASSFDRGRHQETQYF. As DNA, the CDR3 is TGTGCCAGCAGTTTTGACAGGGGGAGACATCAAGAGACCCAGTACTTC.

The table lists this clonotype with many counts. J is TRBJ2-3 and V is TRBV12-3 or TRBV12-4, with 10 bases identical to TRBD2. V lost 7 bases, J lost 4 bases, and 8 bases stayed unmatched. The CDR3 has 15 residues. Here the CDR3 DNA reads TGTGCCAGCACTTCTAGCGGGGGTGATGCAGATACGCAGTATTTT. Translated: CASTSSGGDADTQYF.

Many counts were recorded for this clonotype. The V gene is TRBV7-3, the J gene TRBJ1-1, with TRBD1 as a possible D gene (5 bases). The germline CDR1 and CDR2 sequences are SGHTA and FQGTGA. The CDR3 is made up of 14 amino acids. V lost 5 bases to trimming and J lost 4 bases, with 14 bases between them. DNA of the CDR3: TGTGCCAGCAGCCCGACCTTAAGGGGCACTGAAGCTTTCTTT. It specifies CASSPTLRGTEAFF.

This clonotype was seen only a few times. As DNA, the CDR3 is TGTGCCAGCAGCTTAGAGGCGGCCCCCTCCTACAATGAGCAGTTCTTC. This gives the protein CASSLEAAPSYNEQFF. The J gene is TRBJ2-1, the V gene TRBV7-6; the D is unclear. Germline V gives CDR1 SGHVS, CDR2 FNYEAQ. This CDR3 spans 16 amino acids. V lost 1 base and J lost 0, with 10 bases in between.

This clonotype has only a few counts. The rearrangement joins TRBV19 to TRBJ2-1, with D maybe TRBD2 (7 bases). The germline V gene encodes CDR1 LNHDA and CDR2 SQIVND (reference sequence). The CDR3 length is 15 residues. Trimming took 2 bases from V and 9 from J, leaving 17 bases between them. The CDR3, as DNA: TGTGCCAGTAGTATAATAGGGGGGGCGCAGGGTGAGCAGTTCTTC. It encodes CASSIIGGAQGEQFF.

The rearrangement links TRBV15 to TRBJ2-7, with 7 bases lining up with TRBD1. The CDR3 length is 20 residues. In germline, CDR1 is LNHNV, CDR2 YYDKDF (reference sequence). V dropped 5 bases and J dropped 4; count of bases not matched to a gene: 26. The CDR3: CATSPRQGPFGSGQKYEQYF. The CDR3 bases are TGTGCCACCAGCCCCCGACAGGGTCCCTTTGGCTCCGGACAAAAATACGAGCAGTACTTC.

The rearrangement joins TRBV25-1 to TRBJ2-1, with D hard to call. This CDR3 is 14 amino acids long. Per germline, CDR1 MGHDK and CDR2 SYGVNS. V shed 5 bases and J shed 8 bases, with 16 bases lying between them. The chain's CDR3 is CASSIRRVWDEQFF. As DNA, the CDR3 is TGTGCCAGCAGTATCCGTAGGGTCTGGGATGAGCAGTTCTTC.

There are a few counts of this clonotype. V gene TRBV28 combines with J gene TRBJ1-6; TRBD1 agrees at 9 bases. The CDR3 spans 16 residues. V shed 2 bases and J 7 bases; nucleotides not matched to a gene: 6. Germline lookup yields CDR1 MDHEN and CDR2 SYDVKM. The CDR3 region has the DNA TGTGCCAGCAGTTTAACAGGGGGCAGGGGGAATTCACCCCTCCACTTT. Its protein is CASSLTGGRGNSPLHF.

This clonotype was seen repeatedly, ten times or more. The chain joins TRBV7-2 to TRBJ1-3; no firm D call. The CDR3 spans 14 residues. Trimming cost V 10 bases and J 0 bases, with 13 bases left between them. The germline gives CDR1 SGHTA, CDR2 FQGNSA. As DNA, the CDR3 is TGTGCCACGGACCAGGTTTTCTCTGGAAACACCATATATTTT. Its protein is CATDQVFSGNTIYF.

This clonotype was seen a few times. The chain links TRBV28 to TRBJ2-5; maybe TRBD2 (5 bases). Germline CDR1 reads MDHEN; CDR2 reads SYDVKM. This CDR3 comprises 13 residues. V lost 9 bases and J 3 bases, leaving 14 bases between the germline ends. The CDR3 is CASGGLEKETQYF. CDR3 coding DNA: TGTGCCAGTGGAGGCCTAGAAAAAGAGACCCAGTACTTC.

The J gene is TRBJ2-5, the V gene TRBV15; no clear D gene. The CDR3 totals 13 residues. V was trimmed by 1 base and J by 4 bases, leaving 7 bases between them. Germline CDR1 LNHNV, CDR2 YYDKDF (reference sequence). The CDR3 DNA reads TGTGCCACCAGCAGAGTCAAAGGAGAGACCCAGTACTTC. This encodes CATSRVKGETQYF.

This rearrangement joins TRBV28 to TRBJ2-7, with D tentatively TRBD1 (5 bases). CDR1 and CDR2 (germline): MDHEN, SYDVKM. Trimming removed 5 bases at V and 2 bases at J, with 19 bases between. The length of the CDR3 is 16 residues. This chain's CDR3 is CASSDPRDILTYEQYV. Written as DNA, the CDR3 is TGTGCCAGCAGTGACCCCAGGGATATCCTAACCTACGAGCAGTACGTC.

Concerning this clonotype itself: At one end, the junction sequence differs from germline, possibly due to a read error. The CDR3 spells CANSLREQGPPLHF. The CDR3, as DNA: TGTGCCAACAGTTTAAGGGAACAGGGTCCACCCCTCCACTTT. The chain has TRBV28 and TRBJ1-6, with a tentative D call TRBD1 (6 bases). This CDR3 spans 14 amino acids. Germline lookup yields CDR1 MDHEN and CDR2 SYDVKM.

Concerning this clonotype itself: At one end, the junction sequence differs from germline, possibly due to a read error. This chain links TRBV27 with TRBJ1-5; 7 nucleotides line up with TRBD1. The CDR3 is made up of 21 amino acids. CDR1 and CDR2 from the germline V gene are MNHEY and SMNVEV (reference sequence). The CDR3 nucleotides are TGTGCCAGCAGTTTATCATATCCCCCCCCCGGACAGGCCTTTAGCAAACAGCCCCAGCATTTT. This sequence encodes CASSLSYPPPGQAFSKQPQHF.

This clonotype came up many times. This chain connects TRBV28 to TRBJ2-1; TRBD2 matches 13 bases. The CDR3 is 18 residues long. Per germline, CDR1 MDHEN and CDR2 SYDVKM. J was trimmed by 0 bases and V by 6 bases; bases with no gene match: 8. For the CDR3, the DNA is TGTGCCAGCAGGCGTGGGACTAGCGGGATGAGCTCCTACAATGAGCAGTTCTTC. It encodes CASRRGTSGMSSYNEQFF.

In this sample, this clonotype turned up many times. The rearrangement uses TRBV28 and TRBJ2-5; TRBD2 might be the D (6 bases). Germline-derived CDR1 and CDR2 are MDHEN and SYDVKM. The CDR3 is made up of 17 amino acids. The ends were cut back, 2 bases at V and 5 bases at J, with 21 bases in the middle. This chain's CDR3 is CASSLKWGSGGYETQYF. CDR3 in DNA: TGTGCCAGCAGTTTAAAGTGGGGCAGCGGAGGGTACGAGACCCAGTACTTC.